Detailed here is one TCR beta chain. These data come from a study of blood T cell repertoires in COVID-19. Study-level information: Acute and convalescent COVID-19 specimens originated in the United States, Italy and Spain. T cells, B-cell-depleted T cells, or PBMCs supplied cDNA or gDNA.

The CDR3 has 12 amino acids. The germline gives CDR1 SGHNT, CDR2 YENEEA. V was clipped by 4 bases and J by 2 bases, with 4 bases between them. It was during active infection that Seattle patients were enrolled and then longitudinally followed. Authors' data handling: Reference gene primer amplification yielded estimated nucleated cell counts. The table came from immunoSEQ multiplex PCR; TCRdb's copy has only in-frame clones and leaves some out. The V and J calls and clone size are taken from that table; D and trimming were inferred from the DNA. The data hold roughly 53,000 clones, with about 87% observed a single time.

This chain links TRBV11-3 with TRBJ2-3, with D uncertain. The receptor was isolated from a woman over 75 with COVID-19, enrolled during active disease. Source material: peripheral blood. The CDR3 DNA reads TGTGCCAGCAGCTCCCTCACAGATACGCAGTATTTT. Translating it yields CASSSLTDTQYF.